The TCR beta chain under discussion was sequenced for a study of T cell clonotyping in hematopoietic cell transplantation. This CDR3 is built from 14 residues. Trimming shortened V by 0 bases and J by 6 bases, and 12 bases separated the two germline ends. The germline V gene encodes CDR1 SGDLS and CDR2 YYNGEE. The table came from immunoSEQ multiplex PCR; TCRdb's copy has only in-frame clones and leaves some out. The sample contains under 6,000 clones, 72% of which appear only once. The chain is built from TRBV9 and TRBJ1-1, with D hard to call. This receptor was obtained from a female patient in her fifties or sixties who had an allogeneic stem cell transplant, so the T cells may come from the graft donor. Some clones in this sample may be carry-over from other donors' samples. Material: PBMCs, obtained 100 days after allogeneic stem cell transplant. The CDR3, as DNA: TGTGCCAGCAGCGTAGCCGGGAATAAGGCTGAAGCTTTCTTT. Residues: CASSVAGNKAEAFF. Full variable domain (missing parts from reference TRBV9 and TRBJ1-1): DSGVTQTPKHLITATGQRVTLRCSPRSGDLSVYWYQQSLDQGLQFLIQYYNGEERAKGNILERFSAQQFPDLHSELNLSSLELGDSALYFCASSVAGNKAEAFFGQGTRLTVV.